The rows below give T cell receptor beta chains drawn from one sample of a study of graft-versus-host responses after intestinal transplantation. Antigen specificity for these receptors is unknown. Produced via immunoSEQ multiplex PCR; TCRdb's table is partial and in-frame only. The sample contains 95,000 to 110,000 clones, roughly 93% of which appear only once. Material: unstimulated CD8+ T cells sorted from spleen or lymph node cells, obtained before intestinal transplant. The receptors come from a human donor who received an intestinal transplant. Each CDR3 is given with its conserved first and last residue. Fields, in order: CDR3 DNA, CDR3 protein, D gene, clone size, V gene, J gene. A D gene is named only where the DNA matches it firmly. Rows may omit the clone size; those that give it use once, few, many or a size class.

CDR3nt: TGCGCCAGCAGCCAAGAGATGGAGGCTACCGGGGAGCTGTTTTTT; CDR3aa: CASSQEMEATGELFF; d_gene: -; abundance: -; v_gene: TRBV4-1; j_gene: TRBJ2-2
CDR3nt: TGCGCCAGCAGCCCGCGGGCTTCAGAGACAGATACGCAGTATTTT; CDR3aa: CASSPRASETDTQYF; d_gene: -; abundance: -; v_gene: TRBV4-1; j_gene: TRBJ2-3
CDR3nt: TGTGCCAGCAGTTACTACAGGGGGCATGGTGGCTACACCTTC; CDR3aa: CASSYYRGHGGYTF; d_gene: TRBD1; abundance: -; v_gene: TRBV6-5; j_gene: TRBJ1-2
CDR3nt: TGTGCCAGCAGCCAAGTGGCTAGCGCCAAGGGGGGCTCCTACAATGAGCAGTTCTTC; CDR3aa: CASSQVASAKGGSYNEQFF; d_gene: -; abundance: -; v_gene: TRBV4-2; j_gene: TRBJ2-1
CDR3nt: TGTGCCAGTAGTATGGGGGGGGAATACTACGAGCAGTACTTC; CDR3aa: CASSMGGEYYEQYF; d_gene: TRBD2; abundance: -; v_gene: TRBV19; j_gene: TRBJ2-7
CDR3nt: TGTGCCAGCAGCCATCGGCCGAGGACGGCGAGGTCCACTGAAGCTTTCTTT; CDR3aa: CASSHRPRTARSTEAFF; d_gene: -; abundance: -; v_gene: TRBV14; j_gene: TRBJ1-1
CDR3nt: TGTGCCAGCAGCGAGGGGTTCACACCCTTGAGAGGCTACACCTTC; CDR3aa: CASSEGFTPLRGYTF; d_gene: -; abundance: -; v_gene: TRBV9; j_gene: TRBJ1-2
CDR3nt: TGTGCCAGCAGCACCGGGGGAGGGGATCGGAGCAACACTGAAGCTTTCTTT; CDR3aa: CASSTGGGDRSNTEAFF; d_gene: -; abundance: -; v_gene: TRBV7-8; j_gene: TRBJ1-1
CDR3nt: TGTGCCAGCAGCGTAGGATTAGGGGGGGACTCCAAGGATGGCTACACCTTC; CDR3aa: CASSVGLGGDSKDGYTF; d_gene: -; abundance: -; v_gene: TRBV9; j_gene: TRBJ1-2
CDR3nt: TGTGCCAGCAGCCTCCTCGGACCGAGGAGCTCCTACGAGCAGTACTTC; CDR3aa: CASSLLGPRSSYEQYF; d_gene: -; abundance: -; v_gene: TRBV5-6; j_gene: TRBJ2-7
CDR3nt: TGTGCCAGCAGCTTAGGTGGGACAGAATACAATGAGCAGTTCTTC; CDR3aa: CASSLGGTEYNEQFF; d_gene: TRBD1; abundance: -; v_gene: TRBV7-9; j_gene: TRBJ2-1
CDR3nt: TGTGCCAGCAGCCGCGCTTGGGTTATCGGAAACTATGGCTACACCTTC; CDR3aa: CASSRAWVIGNYGYTF; d_gene: -; abundance: -; v_gene: TRBV5-8; j_gene: TRBJ1-2
CDR3nt: TGTGCCAGCAGTTCCCTCGAACCGACCCAGTACTTC; CDR3aa: CASSSLEPTQYF; d_gene: -; abundance: -; v_gene: TRBV6-1; j_gene: TRBJ2-5
CDR3nt: TGTGCCAGCAGCCTCGCCCTAGCTTTAGAGACCCAGTACTTC; CDR3aa: CASSLALALETQYF; d_gene: -; abundance: -; v_gene: TRBV11-2; j_gene: TRBJ2-5
CDR3nt: TGTGCCAGCAGCTCTTACTACGAGCAGTACTTC; CDR3aa: CASSSYYEQYF; d_gene: -; abundance: -; v_gene: TRBV11-3; j_gene: TRBJ2-7
CDR3nt: TGTGCCAGCAGCTGGGGGGGATTGCAAGAGACCCAGTACTTC; CDR3aa: CASSWGGLQETQYF; d_gene: TRBD2; abundance: -; v_gene: TRBV5-6; j_gene: TRBJ2-5
CDR3nt: TGTGCTAGTGGTTTTACCGCGGGGGGAGATGGCTACACTGAAGCTTTCTTT; CDR3aa: CASGFTAGGDGYTEAFF; d_gene: -; abundance: once; v_gene: TRBV12-5; j_gene: TRBJ1-1
CDR3nt: TGTGCCAGCAGTTCCGGGCCTAGCGGGGCCTACGAGCAGTACTTC; CDR3aa: CASSSGPSGAYEQYF; d_gene: TRBD2; abundance: once; v_gene: TRBV27; j_gene: TRBJ2-7
CDR3nt: TGTGCCAGCAGCGTAGCAGGGTATGGCTACACCTTC; CDR3aa: CASSVAGYGYTF; d_gene: -; abundance: -; v_gene: TRBV9; j_gene: TRBJ1-2
CDR3nt: TGTGCCAGCAGCTCAGAACAGGGGGCCTATGGCTACACCTTC; CDR3aa: CASSSEQGAYGYTF; d_gene: TRBD1; abundance: -; v_gene: TRBV7-2; j_gene: TRBJ1-2
CDR3nt: TGTGCCAGTAGTATCTCGGTAAATCAGCCCCAGCATTTT; CDR3aa: CASSISVNQPQHF; d_gene: -; abundance: -; v_gene: TRBV19; j_gene: TRBJ1-5
CDR3nt: TGTGCCAGCAGTAAGAGCGGGATTAGCACCGGGGAGCTGTTTTTT; CDR3aa: CASSKSGISTGELFF; d_gene: TRBD2; abundance: once; v_gene: TRBV6-6; j_gene: TRBJ2-2
CDR3nt: TGTGCCAGCAGCTTATGGCACAGCACTAACACTGAAGCTTTCTTT; CDR3aa: CASSLWHSTNTEAFF; d_gene: -; abundance: -; v_gene: TRBV11-3; j_gene: TRBJ1-1
CDR3nt: TGTGCCAGCAGTGATCGGGACAGATCTGGAAACACCATATATTTT; CDR3aa: CASSDRDRSGNTIYF; d_gene: TRBD1; abundance: -; v_gene: TRBV6-1; j_gene: TRBJ1-3
CDR3nt: TGTGCCAGCAGTGAAATCGGCGGCGGCTATGGCTACACCTTC; CDR3aa: CASSEIGGGYGYTF; d_gene: -; abundance: -; v_gene: TRBV6-1; j_gene: TRBJ1-2
CDR3nt: TGTGCCAGCAGCTTAGTCGCGAGGGGACACACCGGGGAGCTGTTTTTT; CDR3aa: CASSLVARGHTGELFF; d_gene: -; abundance: -; v_gene: TRBV7-9; j_gene: TRBJ2-2
CDR3nt: TGTGCCAGCAGTTACGCAGGGGGGGTCACTGAAGCTTTCTTT; CDR3aa: CASSYAGGVTEAFF; d_gene: TRBD1; abundance: -; v_gene: TRBV6-5; j_gene: TRBJ1-1
CDR3nt: TGTGCCAGCAGCAACCGGGACAACACTGAAGCTTTCTTT; CDR3aa: CASSNRDNTEAFF; d_gene: -; abundance: -; v_gene: TRBV5-4; j_gene: TRBJ1-1
CDR3nt: TGTGCCAGTAGTAACCCGGCGGGGTCCCAGACATACGAGCAGTACTTC; CDR3aa: CASSNPAGSQTYEQYF; d_gene: -; abundance: -; v_gene: TRBV19; j_gene: TRBJ2-7
CDR3nt: TGCGCCAGCAGTCAATCGTTAGGCACACCAAAAGGAAACACCATATATTTT; CDR3aa: CASSQSLGTPKGNTIYF; d_gene: -; abundance: once; v_gene: TRBV23-1; j_gene: TRBJ1-3
CDR3nt: TGTGCCAGCACCCGAGAGGGCGGAATGAACACTGAAGCTTTCTTT; CDR3aa: CASTREGGMNTEAFF; d_gene: -; abundance: -; v_gene: TRBV2; j_gene: TRBJ1-1
CDR3nt: TGTGCCAGCGCCCGAGGGAGAGGCACTGAAGCTTTCTTT; CDR3aa: CASARGRGTEAFF; d_gene: -; abundance: -; v_gene: TRBV6-5; j_gene: TRBJ1-1
CDR3nt: TGCAGCGCCACCAAGGGATCGAACACTGAAGCTTTCTTT; CDR3aa: CSATKGSNTEAFF; d_gene: -; abundance: -; v_gene: TRBV29-1; j_gene: TRBJ1-1
CDR3nt: TGTGCCAGCAGTCGGACAGATTACGAGCAGTACTTC; CDR3aa: CASSRTDYEQYF; d_gene: -; abundance: -; v_gene: TRBV6-1; j_gene: TRBJ2-7
CDR3nt: TGTGCCAGCAGCGTAGATAGTAGCGGGGTCCCAACCTACGAGCAGTACTTC; CDR3aa: CASSVDSSGVPTYEQYF; d_gene: TRBD2; abundance: -; v_gene: TRBV9; j_gene: TRBJ2-7
CDR3nt: TGTGCCAGCAGGGGGGAAGAGAACACTGAAGCTTTCTTT; CDR3aa: CASRGEENTEAFF; d_gene: -; abundance: -; v_gene: TRBV6-4; j_gene: TRBJ1-1
CDR3nt: TGTGCCAGCAGGGACAGTCGAAATATGAACACTGAAGCTTTCTTT; CDR3aa: CASRDSRNMNTEAFF; d_gene: -; abundance: -; v_gene: TRBV7-3; j_gene: TRBJ1-1
CDR3nt: TGCGCCAGCAGCCAAGATTTTAGCGGTCAGGGGGCTGTCTATGGCTACACCTTC; CDR3aa: CASSQDFSGQGAVYGYTF; d_gene: TRBD1; abundance: -; v_gene: TRBV4-1; j_gene: TRBJ1-2
CDR3nt: TGCGCCAGCAGTGGGACTAGCGGACGGGACTCCTACAATGAGCAGTTCTTC; CDR3aa: CASSGTSGRDSYNEQFF; d_gene: TRBD2; abundance: -; v_gene: TRBV10-2; j_gene: TRBJ2-1
CDR3nt: TGTGCCAGCAGCCCCGCTTCTAGCGGGGGAGATACGCAGTATTTT; CDR3aa: CASSPASSGGDTQYF; d_gene: TRBD2; abundance: -; v_gene: TRBV27; j_gene: TRBJ2-3
CDR3nt: TGCGCCAGCAGTGAGTCGTCTGTCTGGGTGGGCGCTTTCTTT; CDR3aa: CASSESSVWVGAFF; d_gene: -; abundance: medium-sized; v_gene: TRBV10-2; j_gene: TRBJ1-1
CDR3nt: TGTGCCAGCAGTGAAGTGGGGACAGAAAACTATGGCTACACCTTC; CDR3aa: CASSEVGTENYGYTF; d_gene: TRBD1; abundance: -; v_gene: TRBV6-1; j_gene: TRBJ1-2
CDR3nt: TGTGCCAGTAGTATATCCCACGATAGCTCCTACGAGCAGTACTTC; CDR3aa: CASSISHDSSYEQYF; d_gene: -; abundance: -; v_gene: TRBV19; j_gene: TRBJ2-7
CDR3nt: TGTGCCAGCAGCTTTTGGACGGATCATAATGAAAAACTGTTTTTT; CDR3aa: CASSFWTDHNEKLFF; d_gene: -; abundance: -; v_gene: TRBV5-4; j_gene: TRBJ1-4
CDR3nt: TGTGCCAGCAGTGAATATAAGCAGGGATCCTACGAGCAGTACTTC; CDR3aa: CASSEYKQGSYEQYF; d_gene: -; abundance: once; v_gene: TRBV25-1; j_gene: TRBJ2-7
CDR3nt: TGCGCCAGCAGCTTGGGACAGGGTCACTACGAGCAGTACTTC; CDR3aa: CASSLGQGHYEQYF; d_gene: TRBD1; abundance: -; v_gene: TRBV5-1; j_gene: TRBJ2-7
CDR3nt: TGTGCCAGCGGCGGGGGGACCTCCTACAATGAGCAGTTCTTC; CDR3aa: CASGGGTSYNEQFF; d_gene: TRBD2; abundance: -; v_gene: TRBV4-2; j_gene: TRBJ2-1